The 24 T cell receptor beta chains listed next were all sequenced from one sample in a study of somatic mutations in cytotoxic T cells in rheumatoid arthritis. Sequenced by immunoSEQ multiplex PCR; TCRdb stores in-frame clones only, minus some. The table includes 15,000 to 20,000 clones, over 80% detected once. Sequencing was carried out using CD8+ T cells sorted from blood. These receptors originate from an adult with rheumatoid arthritis.

The chain recombines TRBV7-9 with TRBJ2-7; D is tentatively TRBD1 or TRBD2 (5 bases each). V was trimmed by 4 bases and J by 7 bases, leaving 23 bases between them. The CDR3 covers 16 residues. CDR1 is SEHNR, CDR2 FQNEAQ, per germline (reference sequence). The CDR3 protein is CASSWGSGRGSGEQYF. CDR3 in DNA: TGTGCCAGCAGCTGGGGCTCCGGGCGTGGGTCGGGGGAGCAGTACTTC.

In its sample, this clone was seen once. The chain has TRBV9 and TRBJ1-2; D not resolved. V shed 4 bases and J shed 7 bases, with 8 bases lying between them. The germline V gene encodes CDR1 SGDLS and CDR2 YYNGEE. This CDR3 is built from 11 residues. Here the CDR3 DNA reads TGTGCCAGCAGCCCGGCCCCTGGCTACACCTTC. It encodes CASSPAPGYTF.

This clone showed up just once. The chain joins TRBV19 to TRBJ1-4; 7 nucleotides align to TRBD1. The CDR3 has 15 amino acids. V was clipped by 6 bases and J by 4 bases; unmatched bases: 8. CDR1 and CDR2 (germline): LNHDA, SQIVND (reference sequence). The CDR3 loop reads CASRPRGALNEKLFF. For the CDR3, the DNA is TGTGCCAGTAGACCCAGGGGGGCTCTTAATGAAAAACTGTTTTTT.

This clone was recorded a few times. The rearrangement links TRBV6-5 to TRBJ2-1; D is unclear. CDR1 is MNHEY, CDR2 SVGAGI, per germline. V shed 0 bases and J shed 9 bases, with 9 bases lying between them. There are 13 residues in the CDR3. The CDR3 spells CASSYSKKAEQFF. CDR3 sequence (DNA): TGTGCCAGCAGTTACTCGAAGAAGGCTGAGCAGTTCTTC.

The chain couples TRBV7-9 to TRBJ1-1; 12 bases fit TRBD1. The trim removed 5 bases at V and 4 bases at J, leaving 14 bases unmatched. The CDR3 has 18 residues. Germline loops: CDR1 SEHNR, CDR2 FQNEAQ (reference sequence). The CDR3 coding sequence is TGTGCCAGCAGCGACCCGGGGGACAGGGGGCCTGGGGGCACTGAAGCTTTCTTT. It encodes CASSDPGDRGPGGTEAFF.

The chain links TRBV30 to TRBJ1-2; 9 nucleotides match TRBD1. J lost 5 bases, V lost 4 bases, and 11 bases had no gene match. The CDR3 covers 15 residues. Per the germline V gene, CDR1 is GTSNPN and CDR2 is SVGIG (reference sequence). This CDR3 is CAWNIGQGLWYGYTF. CDR3 coding DNA: TGTGCCTGGAACATAGGACAGGGGCTTTGGTATGGCTACACCTTC. Filled out from reference TRBV30 and TRBJ1-2, the complete variable domain reads SQTIHQWPATLVQPVGSPLSLECTVEGTSNPNLYWYRQAAGRGLQLLFYSVGIGQISSEVPQNLSASRPQDRQFILSSKKLLLSDSGFYLCAWNIGQGLWYGYTFGSGTRLTVV.

The chain joins TRBV2 to TRBJ1-1, with D perhaps TRBD1 (6 bases). Trimming stripped 8 bases from V and 4 bases from J, with 11 bases between. The CDR3 loop spans 12 amino acids. From germline, CDR1 is SNHLY and CDR2 FYNNEI. The CDR3 DNA is TGTGCCAGCCAAGAGGGGGTCACTGAAGCTTTCTTT. Translated, it gives CASQEGVTEAFF.

This rearrangement joins TRBV9 to TRBJ2-1; D uncertain. The CDR3 has 12 residues. Germline CDR1 is SGDLS and CDR2 is YYNGEE. Trimming took off 0 bases at V and 5 bases at J, with 3 bases between the two ends. The DNA of the CDR3 is TGTGCCAGCAGCGTAGGAAACAATGAGCAGTTCTTC. Its protein product is CASSVGNNEQFF.

This clone was detected a few times. The chain carries TRBV2 and TRBJ1-1, with a weak D call TRBD1 (5 bases). Germline assignment: CDR1 SNHLY and CDR2 FYNNEI. Trimming took 5 bases from V and 0 from J, leaving 13 bases between them. This CDR3 comprises 15 residues. The DNA for the CDR3 is TGTGCCAGCAGTCAGGGCATTCAAATGAACACTGAAGCTTTCTTT. It yields the protein CASSQGIQMNTEAFF.

The CDR3: CASLRQGEGNQPQHF. The CDR3 bases are TGTGCCAGCCTCCGACAGGGCGAGGGCAATCAGCCCCAGCATTTT. This chain connects TRBV6-1 to TRBJ1-5; 7 bases line up with TRBD1. V lost 8 bases to trimming and J lost 2 bases; unmatched junction nucleotides: 9. CDR1 MNHNS and CDR2 SASEGT come from the germline V gene. The CDR3 runs 15 residues.

This clone was picked up a small number of times. V usage is TRBV9 and J usage is TRBJ2-7, with D possibly matching TRBD2 (5 bases). Germline V gene data show CDR1 as SGDLS and CDR2 as YYNGEE. CDR3 length equals 17 residues. The V and J ends lost 2 bases and 0 bases respectively, with 18 bases between them. Written as DNA, the CDR3 is TGTGCCAGCAGCGTCTCGGTCGGGGTTCGGAGCTCCTACGAGCAGTACTTC. Translating it yields CASSVSVGVRSSYEQYF.

This chain links TRBV13 with TRBJ1-1; TRBD1 matches at 12 bases. V lost 5 bases and J lost 1; bases outside the gene matches: 2. The CDR3 extends over 15 amino acids. Germline lookup yields CDR1 PRHDT and CDR2 FYEKMQ (reference sequence). DNA for the CDR3: TGTGCCAGCAGCCGGGGACAGGGGGCGAACACTGAAGCTTTCTTT. Protein product: CASSRGQGANTEAFF.

The chain employs TRBV23-1 and TRBJ1-2; tentative D call: TRBD1 (6 bases). Being an ORF, TRBV23-1 has a function that is uncertain. CDR3 size: 14 residues. V was shortened by 8 bases and J by 4 bases, with 17 bases between the two germline ends. The CDR3 reads CASLSAGQSYGYTF. The CDR3 DNA reads as TGCGCCAGCCTCTCCGCGGGACAAAGCTATGGCTACACCTTC.

V gene TRBV11-2 combines with J gene TRBJ1-1; D might be TRBD1 (5 bases). From germline, CDR1 is SGHAT and CDR2 FQNNGV. Trimming left V 6 bases short and J 6 bases short, with 8 bases between. The CDR3 is 11 residues long. CDR3 loop: CASRAGAEAFF. For the CDR3, the DNA is TGTGCCAGCAGGGCGGGGGCTGAAGCTTTCTTT.

This clone was seen only a few times. The chain carries TRBV5-4 and TRBJ2-5, with 9 bases fitting TRBD1. J was trimmed by 2 bases and V by 0 bases; bases with no gene match: 5. From germline, CDR1 is SGHNT and CDR2 YYREEE (reference sequence). This CDR3 is built from 16 residues. CDR3 DNA sequence: TGTGCCAGCAGCTTGGGGGACAGGGACCTTCAAGAGACCCAGTACTTC. It yields the protein CASSLGDRDLQETQYF.

The chain joins TRBV29-1 to TRBJ1-2; D unclear. Germline CDR1 SQVTM, CDR2 ANQGSEA. The V end was cut by 2 bases, the J end by 1 base, with 11 bases between. The CDR3 covers 14 residues. The CDR3 DNA sequence: TGCAGCGTTGAACCCCAGGTCCTTAACTATGGCTACACCTTC. Residues: CSVEPQVLNYGYTF.

The rearrangement links TRBV29-1 to TRBJ2-1; 16 bases align to TRBD2. Germline V CDR1 and CDR2: SQVTM, ANQGSEA. This CDR3 spans 17 amino acids. Germline trimming cut 7 bases from V and 6 bases from J; bases unmatched to any gene: 12. The CDR3 DNA is TGCAGCGGTTCGGGACTAGCGGGGGGGCACACCGGCAATGAGCAGTTCTTC. It is translated as CSGSGLAGGHTGNEQFF.

V gene TRBV6-4 combines with J gene TRBJ1-1; 7 nucleotides align to TRBD1. The CDR3 spans 13 residues. V lost 8 bases, J lost 6 bases, and 9 bases stayed unmatched. The germline CDR1 and CDR2 sequences are MRHNA and SNTAGT. The CDR3 DNA is TGTGCCAGCGGAAGGGACAGTCGGTCTGAAGCTTTCTTT. Translated: CASGRDSRSEAFF.

This clone was detected once. The V and J genes are TRBV14 and TRBJ2-1; TRBD2 matches 8 bases. This CDR3 is 16 amino acids long. Looked up from germline, CDR1 is SGHDN and CDR2 is FVKESK. Trimming at V came to 6 bases and at J to 8 bases, leaving 15 bases not matched to a gene. CDR3 in amino acids: CASRGAGTRARHEQFF. The CDR3 DNA reads as TGTGCCAGCAGGGGTGCCGGGACTAGAGCAAGGCATGAGCAGTTCTTC.

This chain uses TRBV13 with TRBJ2-7; 8 bases line up with TRBD1. The junction had 11 bases not matched to a gene; V was cut back by 5 bases and J by 2 bases. The germline gives CDR1 PRHDT, CDR2 FYEKMQ (reference sequence). The CDR3 has 16 amino acids. The CDR3, as DNA: TGTGCCAGCAGCCCCTCGGGACAGGAGCGCCCCTACGAGCAGTACTTC. This encodes CASSPSGQERPYEQYF.

This chain joins TRBV9 and TRBJ2-2, with TRBD2 as a possible D gene (7 bases). Trimming pared 0 bases from V and 4 bases from J, leaving 13 bases between. The CDR3 extends over 16 amino acids. Germline loops: CDR1 SGDLS, CDR2 YYNGEE. The CDR3 DNA reads as TGTGCCAGCAGCGTAGAAGGGGGGGAGGGCACCGGGGAGCTGTTTTTT. Translating gives CASSVEGGEGTGELFF.

The chain uses TRBV30 and TRBJ2-1; D is undetermined. The V gene lost 6 bases and the J gene lost 8 bases, with 14 bases spanning the gap. The CDR3 is 12 amino acids. Germline loops: CDR1 GTSNPN, CDR2 SVGIG (reference sequence). The DNA for the CDR3 is TGTGCCTGCCCAACCGCCAGTTATGAGCAGTTCTTC. This encodes CACPTASYEQFF.

The CDR3 sequence is CASDRGQSGYNEQFF. The CDR3, as DNA: TGTGCCAGCGACAGGGGGCAGAGTGGCTACAATGAGCAGTTCTTC. The genes are TRBV9 and TRBJ2-1; 10 nucleotides match TRBD1. After removal of 7 bases from V and 3 bases from J, the junction contained 7 bases not matched to a gene. The V gene's germline CDR1 is SGDLS and CDR2 YYNGEE. The length of the CDR3 is 15 residues.

The chain uses TRBV18 and TRBJ2-3; possibly TRBD1 or TRBD2 for D (5 bases each). The CDR3 runs 13 residues. The V end lost 3 bases, the J end lost 6 bases, and 10 bases lay between the germline ends. The V gene's germline CDR1 is KGHSH and CDR2 LQKENI. This CDR3 reads CASSPGPTDTQYF. In nucleotides, the CDR3 is TGTGCCAGCTCACCGGGACCAACGGATACGCAGTATTTT.